This entry lists 21 T cell receptor beta chains sequenced from one sample in a study of T cell changes during pregnancy in multiple sclerosis. Libraries were prepared by immunoSEQ multiplex PCR; TCRdb keeps only in-frame clonotypes and omits some of them. Of roughly 100,000 clones in the sample, less than 95% were seen once. The sequencing used peripheral blood, collected before pregnancy. Source of these receptors: a female donor with multiple sclerosis, enrolled in a pregnancy study.

V is TRBV18 and J is TRBJ1-2; D might be TRBD1 (6 bases). CDR3 length: 14 amino acids. Trimming shortened V by 3 bases and J by 7 bases, and 15 bases separated the two germline ends. The germline CDR1 and CDR2 sequences are KGHSH and LQKENI. The CDR3 DNA sequence: TGTGCCAGCTCACCCACAGGGCTCGATGGTGGCTACACCTTC. This gives the protein CASSPTGLDGGYTF.

The chain combines TRBV9 with TRBJ2-3, with TRBD1 as a possible D gene (6 bases). This CDR3 has 15 amino acids. CDR1 and CDR2 from the germline V gene are SGDLS and YYNGEE. The V and J ends lost 4 bases and 2 bases respectively, with 14 bases between them. CDR3 sequence: CASSQTTGITDTQYF. DNA of the CDR3: TGTGCCAGCAGCCAAACGACAGGCATCACAGATACGCAGTATTTT.

The V gene is TRBV11-2, the J gene TRBJ1-2; D perhaps matches TRBD1 (5 bases). The CDR3 has 14 amino acids. Germline CDR1 reads SGHAT; CDR2 reads FQNNGV. The V gene lost 5 bases and the J gene lost 0 bases, with 10 bases spanning the gap. The DNA for the CDR3 is TGTGCCAGCAGCCCTAGGGACTCTAACTATGGCTACACCTTC. Translating gives CASSPRDSNYGYTF.

The chain joins TRBV27 to TRBJ1-6; D unresolved. V was trimmed by 6 bases and J by 7 bases, leaving 13 bases between them. Per the germline V gene, CDR1 is MNHEY and CDR2 is SMNVEV (reference sequence). The CDR3 is 14 amino acids. CDR3 loop: CASRPVGENSPLHF. The DNA for the CDR3 is TGTGCCAGCAGGCCCGTCGGAGAAAATTCACCCCTCCACTTT.

The genes are TRBV19 and TRBJ1-2; perhaps TRBD1 as D (5 bases). V was clipped by 5 bases and J by 1 base, with 8 bases between them. CDR3 length: 13 residues. Germline assignment: CDR1 LNHDA and CDR2 SQIVND (reference sequence). CDR3 protein: CASSRQGNYGYTF. The CDR3, as DNA: TGTGCCAGTAGTCGGCAGGGTAACTATGGCTACACCTTC.

The rearrangement uses TRBV27 and TRBJ1-1; TRBD1 might be the D (5 bases). Per the germline V gene, CDR1 is MNHEY and CDR2 is SMNVEV (reference sequence). The CDR3 length is 17 residues. V was pared by 3 bases and J by 5 bases, with 22 bases between. CDR3 sequence reads: CASSFFGSGGIQTEAFF. In DNA, the CDR3 is TGTGCCAGCAGTTTCTTTGGTTCGGGGGGAATACAAACTGAAGCTTTCTTT.

This chain links TRBV7-2 with TRBJ2-5; the match to TRBD2 covers 8 bases. Germline values: CDR1 SGHTA, CDR2 FQGNSA. The V gene end was trimmed by 3 bases and the J gene end by 5 bases; junction bases not matched to a gene: 2. This CDR3 has 13 residues. This CDR3 reads CASSLGGGETQYF. CDR3 coding DNA: TGTGCCAGCAGCTTGGGCGGGGGGGAGACCCAGTACTTC.

V and J are TRBV18 and TRBJ2-7; possibly TRBD2 for D (7 bases). The CDR3 consists of 16 residues. Trimming stripped 6 bases from V and 5 bases from J, with 23 bases between. Germline CDR1 and CDR2: KGHSH and LQKENI. The CDR3 region is CASSNRDLPGGDEQYF. The DNA for the CDR3 is TGTGCCAGCTCGAACAGGGACCTACCGGGGGGCGACGAGCAGTACTTC.

The chain has TRBV19 and TRBJ1-4, with 11 bases matching TRBD1. There are 14 residues in the CDR3. Germline CDR1 and CDR2: LNHDA and SQIVND (reference sequence). The V gene end was trimmed by 6 bases and the J gene end by 7 bases; junction bases not matched to a gene: 4. The CDR3 DNA reads as TGTGCCAGTAGGAGGACAGGGGGCGGTGAAAAACTGTTTTTT. Translating it yields CASRRTGGGEKLFF.

The rearrangement joins TRBV2 to TRBJ1-5, with 9 bases that match TRBD1. V lost 3 bases, J lost 4 bases, and 16 bases stayed unmatched. This CDR3 has 19 residues. Germline V gives CDR1 SNHLY, CDR2 FYNNEI. In nucleotides, the CDR3 is TGTGCCAGCAGTGACCGTATCCCTGGACAGGGGACGGCTAATCAGCCCCAGCATTTT. Encoded protein: CASSDRIPGQGTANQPQHF.

The gene calls are TRBV2 and TRBJ1-1; no clear D. The CDR3 extends over 13 amino acids. The V end was cut by 2 bases, the J end by 0 bases, with 4 bases between. Germline values: CDR1 SNHLY, CDR2 FYNNEI. The CDR3 sequence: CASSEWLNTEAFF. DNA of the CDR3: TGTGCCAGCAGTGAATGGCTGAACACTGAAGCTTTCTTT.

CDR3 in DNA: TGTGCCAGCAGTTTACAACGGTCGAACACCGGGGAGCTGTTTTTT. Translation: CASSLQRSNTGELFF. The V and J genes are TRBV27 and TRBJ2-2; D is ambiguous. Per the germline V gene, CDR1 is MNHEY and CDR2 is SMNVEV (reference sequence). The V end was cut by 2 bases, the J end by 0 bases, with 7 bases between. This CDR3 comprises 15 residues.

The chain couples TRBV28 to TRBJ2-1, with D possibly TRBD1 on 6 matching bases. The V and J ends lost 4 bases and 8 bases respectively, with 12 bases between them. Germline loops: CDR1 MDHEN, CDR2 SYDVKM. The CDR3 spans 13 residues. In DNA, the CDR3 is TGTGCCAGCAGTTCTGTAGGGGGAGATGAGCAGTTCTTC. Translated: CASSSVGGDEQFF.

As concerns this clone: One junction end disagrees with the germline gene, perhaps due to a read error. V gene TRBV7-2 combines with J gene TRBJ2-1, with 15 bases matching TRBD2. CDR3 length: 16 residues. Germline V gene lookup returns CDR1 SGHTA and CDR2 FQGNSA. CDR3 DNA sequence: TGTGCCAGCAGCTTGGCCGGGACTAGCGGGGGGACGAAGGTGGTCTTC. Translation gives CASSLAGTSGGTKVVF.

Only one count was recorded for this clone. V gene TRBV7-2 combines with J gene TRBJ1-6; D ambiguous. The CDR3 has 16 amino acids. Trimming pared 0 bases from V and 6 bases from J, leaving 12 bases between. Germline V CDR1 and CDR2: SGHTA, FQGNSA. The CDR3 sequence: CASSLAPGPPNSPLHF. As DNA, the CDR3 is TGTGCCAGCAGCTTAGCGCCAGGTCCGCCTAATTCACCCCTCCACTTT.

This chain connects TRBV7-2 to TRBJ1-6; 7 bases are a match to TRBD1. Germline V gene lookup returns CDR1 SGHTA and CDR2 FQGNSA. V gave up 6 bases and J gave up 4 bases; unmatched junction bases: 6. This CDR3 region has 15 residues. CDR3 nucleotide sequence: TGTGCCAGCAGGATGGACAGGAATTATAATTCACCCCTCCACTTT. Translation gives CASRMDRNYNSPLHF.

The rearrangement uses TRBV10-3 and TRBJ1-4; D may be TRBD1 (5 bases). Trimming removed 4 bases at V and 8 bases at J, with 8 bases between. The CDR3 spans 12 residues. Germline loops: CDR1 ENHRY, CDR2 SYGVKD. The CDR3 coding sequence is TGTGCCATCAGTGGGGGCAGAGAAAAACTGTTTTTT. This codes for CAISGGREKLFF.

This chain uses TRBV4-1 with TRBJ2-5; TRBD2 agrees at 11 bases. Germline V CDR1 and CDR2: MGHRA, YSYEKL. The CDR3 is 16 amino acids. After removal of 4 bases from V and 5 bases from J, the junction contained 9 bases not matched to a gene. For the CDR3, the DNA is TGCGCCAGCAGCCGTAATAGCGGGGGGGCGGGGGAGACCCAGTACTTC. Residues: CASSRNSGGAGETQYF.

This clone was observed once. The chain is built from TRBV21-1 and TRBJ1-1; no check of the table's D call, TRBD1, against the DNA was made. TRBV21-1 constitutes a pseudogene. The CDR3 contains 19 residues. CDR3 sequence reads: CASSKEVGDRVGVDTEAFF. The CDR3 nucleotides are TGTGCCAGCAGCAAAGAAGTTGGGGACAGGGTCGGGGTAGACACTGAAGCTTTCTTT.

The chain recombines TRBV18 with TRBJ1-3, with D unclear. The germline V gene has CDR1 KGHSH and CDR2 LQKENI. The CDR3 has 16 amino acids. The V gene lost 0 bases and the J gene lost 0 bases, with 9 bases spanning the gap. The CDR3 DNA follows: TGTGCCAGCTCACCACCGTTAACAGTCTCTGGAAACACCATATATTTT. Its protein product is CASSPPLTVSGNTIYF.

Of note for this clone: This CDR3 is also generated by other DNA sequences in the sample. V gene TRBV5-1 combines with J gene TRBJ1-2, with 9 bases aligning to TRBD1. V shed 0 bases and J 3 bases; nucleotides not matched to a gene: 0. Per germline, CDR1 SGHRS and CDR2 YFSETQ. This CDR3 has 14 amino acids. CDR3 coding DNA: TGCGCCAGCAGCTTGGGACAGGGGGACTATGGCTACACCTTC. Protein sequence: CASSLGQGDYGYTF.